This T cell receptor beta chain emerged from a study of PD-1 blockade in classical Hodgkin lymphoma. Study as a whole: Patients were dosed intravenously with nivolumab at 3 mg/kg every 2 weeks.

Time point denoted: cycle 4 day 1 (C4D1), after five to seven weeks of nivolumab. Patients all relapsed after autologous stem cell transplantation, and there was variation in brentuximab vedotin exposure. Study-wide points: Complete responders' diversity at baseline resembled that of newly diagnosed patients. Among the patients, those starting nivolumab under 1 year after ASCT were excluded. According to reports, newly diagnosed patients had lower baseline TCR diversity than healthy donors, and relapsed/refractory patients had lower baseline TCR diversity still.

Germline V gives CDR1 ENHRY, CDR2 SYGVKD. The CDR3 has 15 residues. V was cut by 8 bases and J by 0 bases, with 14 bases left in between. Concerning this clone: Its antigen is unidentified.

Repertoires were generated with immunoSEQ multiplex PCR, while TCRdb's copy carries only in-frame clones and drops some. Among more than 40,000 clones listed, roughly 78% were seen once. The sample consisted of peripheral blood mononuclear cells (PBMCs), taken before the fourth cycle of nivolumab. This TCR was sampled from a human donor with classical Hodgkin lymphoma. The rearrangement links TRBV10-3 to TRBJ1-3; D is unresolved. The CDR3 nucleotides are TGTGCCATCTCCGAAAACCAGCTCTCTGGAAACACCATATATTTT. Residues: CAISENQLSGNTIYF.